This TCR beta chain was sequenced for a study of cytomegalovirus exposure and HLA in healthy donors. The wider study: In an early release, HLA-typed donors contributed some 88 million unique TCR sequences. General observations from the study: Segments of the TCR beta V type were, in most cases, productive about 90% or about 30% of the time in an earlier analysis. The authors reported that TCR beta sequences could predict HLA-A and HLA-B alleles. These predictions were accurate for most subjects in the first cohort. CMV serostatus was the sole immune exposure data available.

A multiplex PCR was run with 60 Vbeta primers and 13 Jbeta primers. Generated by immunoSEQ multiplex PCR, the TCRdb table keeps only in-frame clones and is missing some. Of some 140,000 clones listed, roughly 80% are singletons. Germline loops: CDR1 MNHEY, CDR2 SVGAGI. The V segment lost 2 bases and the J segment 11 bases; nucleotides outside the gene matches: 9. This CDR3 comprises 15 residues. As for this clone: Its antigen is currently unknown.

The receptor comes from a man between 18 and 35 years old in good health and CMV-seronegative. The sample comprised PBMCs. This chain connects TRBV6-5 to TRBJ2-5; 12 bases align to TRBD1. The CDR3 is CASSYAGTGGEEQYF. Here the CDR3 DNA reads TGTGCCAGCAGTTACGCCGGGACAGGGGGCGAGGAGCAGTACTTC.